These 20 T cell receptor beta chains were all obtained from the same sample, sequenced in a study of STAT3 mutations in large granular lymphocyte leukemia. Regarding the study as a whole: At least one immunodominant TCR beta clonotype appeared in every T-cell large granular lymphocyte leukemia patient.

Only in-frame clones appear in the TCRdb table, and some are missing; sequencing was by immunoSEQ multiplex PCR. Of around 30,000 clones in the sample, around 87% were seen once. These TCRs' antigens remain unknown. The sample consisted of peripheral blood mononuclear cells. The receptors were gathered from a man between 60 and 70 years old with T-cell large granular lymphocyte leukemia. Some clones in this sample may be carry-over from other donors' samples.

The V and J genes are TRBV5-1 and TRBJ2-7, with TRBD2 matching over 10 bases. The CDR3 spans 15 residues. Unmatched junction bases numbered 3, after V lost 3 bases and J lost 0 bases. CDR1 and CDR2 from the germline V gene are SGHRS and YFSETQ. The CDR3 is CASSSTSGPSYEQYF. CDR3 coding DNA: TGCGCCAGCAGCTCGACTAGCGGGCCCTCCTACGAGCAGTACTTC.

This clone has just one count. J is TRBJ1-1 and V is TRBV5-1; a weak D match, TRBD1 (5 bases). Germline assignment: CDR1 SGHRS and CDR2 YFSETQ. With 6 bases removed from V and 4 bases from J, the gap between germline ends came to 16 bases. This CDR3 has 14 amino acids. CDR3 in DNA: TGCGCCAGCACCTTTGGGGGGGAAAGCACTGAAGCTTTCTTT. It codes for CASTFGGESTEAFF.

The chain joins TRBV12-5 to TRBJ2-3; D might be TRBD2 (6 bases). Germline V gene data show CDR1 as LGHNT and CDR2 as FRNRAP. This CDR3 comprises 15 residues. DNA of the CDR3: TGTGCCTCTCAGGGAGGAGGGTCGGGCACAGATACGCAGTATTTT. It is translated as CASQGGGSGTDTQYF.

This clone was seen a handful of times. V and J are TRBV4-2 and TRBJ2-7; TRBD2 agrees at 8 bases. Germline trimming cut 4 bases from V and 1 base from J; bases unmatched to any gene: 6. From germline, CDR1 is LGHNA and CDR2 YNFKEQ. CDR3 length equals 15 residues. The CDR3 reads CASSLGGGGSYEQYF. CDR3 DNA sequence: TGTGCCAGCAGCCTCGGGGGCGGGGGGTCCTACGAGCAGTACTTC.

The V call is TRBV7-2, the J call TRBJ2-5; D not resolved. In germline, CDR1 is SGHTA, CDR2 FQGNSA. The V and J ends lost 5 bases and 3 bases respectively, with 10 bases between them. CDR3 length equals 13 residues. The CDR3 DNA sequence: TGTGCCAGCAGCCGCGACCGGGAAGAGACCCAGTACTTC. It encodes CASSRDREETQYF.

The chain combines TRBV6-6 with TRBJ2-7; tentative D call: TRBD2 (5 bases). The germline V gene has CDR1 MNHNY and CDR2 SVGAGI (reference sequence). The CDR3 has 15 amino acids. V lost 5 bases to trimming and J lost 6 bases, with 20 bases between them. CDR3: CASSPQWEISGEQYF. In DNA, the CDR3 is TGTGCCAGCAGTCCCCAGTGGGAGATCAGCGGCGAGCAGTACTTC.

V usage is TRBV7-2 and J usage is TRBJ1-4; possibly TRBD1 for D (6 bases). Trimming took off 5 bases at V and 7 bases at J, with 14 bases between the two ends. Germline CDR1 reads SGHTA; CDR2 reads FQGNSA. This CDR3 has 14 residues. Here the CDR3 DNA reads TGTGCCAGCAGCGCCGGGACACAGGCTGAAAAACTGTTTTTT. As protein: CASSAGTQAEKLFF.

The V and J genes are TRBV5-6 and TRBJ2-3; D not resolved. CDR3 size: 16 residues. Trimming stripped 0 bases from V and 0 bases from J, with 11 bases between. Germline CDR1 SGHDT, CDR2 YYEEEE. For the CDR3, the DNA is TGTGCCAGCAGCTTGGGTCTAGTCCCTAGCACAGATACGCAGTATTTT. Translating gives CASSLGLVPSTDTQYF.

Comment on this clone: One junction end disagrees with the germline gene, perhaps due to a read error. The chain recombines TRBV5-1 with TRBJ2-3; 8 nucleotides line up with TRBD1. In germline, CDR1 is SGHRS, CDR2 YFSETQ. This CDR3 spans 13 amino acids. The CDR3 reads CASASQDRDTRYF. The CDR3 DNA follows: TGCGCCAGCGCCTCACAGGACAGGGATACGCGGTATTTT.

The V call is TRBV5-6, the J call TRBJ2-2; 13 bases line up with TRBD2. From germline, CDR1 is SGHDT and CDR2 YYEEEE. J gave up 5 bases and V 3 bases, and 7 bases lay outside the gene matches. This CDR3 is built from 17 residues. The CDR3 region is CASSWGTSGTGTGELFF. For the CDR3, the DNA is TGTGCCAGCAGCTGGGGGACTAGCGGGACTGGAACCGGGGAGCTGTTTTTT.

This sequence joins TRBV7-9 and TRBJ2-1; 12 nucleotides line up with TRBD2. In germline, CDR1 is SEHNR, CDR2 FQNEAQ (reference sequence). The CDR3 covers 16 residues. The V segment lost 5 bases and the J segment 8 bases; nucleotides outside the gene matches: 10. CDR3 bases: TGTGCCAGCAGCACCCTAGCGGGAGGGCCGGCGGATGAGCAGTTCTTC. It yields the protein CASSTLAGGPADEQFF.

This rearrangement joins TRBV19 to TRBJ1-5; possibly TRBD1 for D (6 bases). The CDR3 covers 15 residues. V lost 1 base, J lost 2 bases, and 9 bases lay in between. Per the germline V gene, CDR1 is LNHDA and CDR2 is SQIVND (reference sequence). CDR3 residues: CASSIGAGGNQPQHF. CDR3 in DNA: TGTGCCAGTAGTATAGGGGCAGGGGGCAATCAGCCCCAGCATTTT.

V usage is TRBV5-1 and J usage is TRBJ1-5; no reliable D call. V lost 3 bases and J lost 7, with 14 bases in between. Germline CDR1 reads SGHRS; CDR2 reads YFSETQ. This CDR3 is built from 14 residues. The CDR3 region has the DNA TGCGCCAGCAGCTCGGACCCAGCCGGCCAGCCCCAGCATTTT. Translation gives CASSSDPAGQPQHF.

This clone was counted between two and nine times. This chain joins TRBV30 and TRBJ2-7, with TRBD2 identical over 13 bases. Germline lookup yields CDR1 GTSNPN and CDR2 SVGIG (reference sequence). With V trimmed by 4 bases and J by 2 bases, 5 bases remained unmatched. The CDR3 runs 15 residues. In DNA, the CDR3 is TGTGCCTGGATGCAGGGACTAGCGGGACCCTACGAGCAGTACTTC. Translated, it gives CAWMQGLAGPYEQYF.

V gene TRBV5-8 combines with J gene TRBJ1-5; 7 positions agree with TRBD1. Germline assignment: CDR1 SGHTS and CDR2 YDEGEE. J gave up 4 bases and V 3 bases, and 7 bases lay outside the gene matches. The CDR3 length is 15 residues. CDR3 coding DNA: TGTGCCAGCAGCTCGGGGACAGAATCGAATCAGCCCCAGCATTTT. Residues: CASSSGTESNQPQHF.

The chain uses TRBV27 and TRBJ1-2; maybe TRBD1 (6 bases). The V and J ends lost 5 bases and 4 bases respectively, with 14 bases between them. Germline CDR1 MNHEY, CDR2 SMNVEV (reference sequence). The CDR3 covers 14 residues. In DNA, the CDR3 is TGTGCCAGCAGTCCCAGGTCAGGGGCCTATGGCTACACCTTC. Its protein is CASSPRSGAYGYTF.

The sample holds one count of this clone. The J gene is TRBJ2-5, the V gene TRBV30, with D unresolved. The V gene lost 2 bases and the J gene lost 0 bases, with 16 bases spanning the gap. The CDR3 contains 16 residues. Germline V gives CDR1 GTSNPN, CDR2 SVGIG (reference sequence). The CDR3 bases are TGTGCCTGGAGTTTGGTGTCGTCCCAGTACCAAGAGACCCAGTACTTC. It translates to CAWSLVSSQYQETQYF.

The chain joins TRBV18 to TRBJ2-7; 14 positions match TRBD2. J lost 5 bases, V lost 2 bases, and 5 bases had no gene match. CDR3 length equals 16 residues. Germline-derived CDR1 and CDR2 are KGHSH and LQKENI. The CDR3 here is CASSPGLAGGSDEQYF. The CDR3 DNA reads TGTGCCAGCTCACCAGGACTAGCGGGAGGCAGCGACGAGCAGTACTTC.

V usage is TRBV18 and J usage is TRBJ1-2, with a possible D match to TRBD1 (5 bases). The CDR3 is made up of 17 amino acids. V lost 6 bases and J 4 bases, leaving 24 bases between the germline ends. CDR1 KGHSH and CDR2 LQKENI come from the germline V gene. CDR3 loop: CASSLTIDSRGSYGYTF. The CDR3 DNA follows: TGTGCCAGCTCCCTCACCATCGACAGCCGGGGGTCCTATGGCTACACCTTC.

This clone was counted a single time. CDR3 bases: TGTGCCAGCAGCTTACGGACAGGGGATCTCTATGGCTACACCTTC. Amino acids: CASSLRTGDLYGYTF. V usage is TRBV7-8 and J usage is TRBJ1-2; 9 nucleotides match TRBD1. This CDR3 spans 15 amino acids. Germline CDR1 is SGHVS and CDR2 is FQNEAQ. J was trimmed by 4 bases and V by 2 bases; bases with no gene match: 5.